This record looks at one T cell receptor (beta chain) sequence and its context. Original handling: Amplifying reference gene primers gave estimates of nucleated cell counts. Some clones are missing from TCRdb's copy, which holds only in-frame ones; the method was immunoSEQ multiplex PCR. The D gene and trimming were derived from the DNA, and the V and J assignments and clone size from that table. The sample lists 250,000 to 400,000 clones, roughly 84% occurring once. The source of the sample is a study of blood T cell repertoires in COVID-19. Study at large: Sites across the United States, Italy and Spain contributed samples from acute and convalescent COVID-19. T cells, B-cell-depleted T cells, or PBMCs provided the cDNA or gDNA that served as material.

Trimming removed 2 bases from V and 7 bases from J; junction bases left unmatched: 8. The CDR3 is 17 amino acids. CDR1 is KGHDR and CDR2 is SFDVKD in the germline V gene. Sequencing was done on a sample of peripheral blood. This sequence joins TRBV24-1 and TRBJ2-2, with 11 bases identical to TRBD2. This receptor was taken from a man in his fifties with active or convalescent COVID-19. CDR3 sequence: CATSDSGTSGIIGELFF. Written as DNA, the CDR3 is TGTGCCACCAGTGATTCCGGGACTAGCGGTATAATCGGGGAGCTGTTTTTT.